This TCR beta chain is from a study of T cells after posttransplantation cyclophosphamide. CDR1 and CDR2 (germline): SGHNT, YYREEE (reference sequence). The CDR3 totals 15 residues. The V end was cut by 4 bases, the J end by 6 bases, with 17 bases between. This clone was picked up many times. Produced via immunoSEQ multiplex PCR; TCRdb's table is partial and in-frame only. There are approximately 34,000 clones in the sample, none observed a single time. The sample was PBMCs. The clonotype was recovered from a woman aged 45-59 years in good health and a related stem cell transplant donor. V and J are TRBV5-4 and TRBJ2-1, with a weak D call TRBD2 (5 bases). CDR3: CASSPDFSLGNEQFF. The CDR3 nucleotides are TGTGCCAGCAGCCCGGACTTCAGCCTTGGCAATGAGCAGTTCTTC.